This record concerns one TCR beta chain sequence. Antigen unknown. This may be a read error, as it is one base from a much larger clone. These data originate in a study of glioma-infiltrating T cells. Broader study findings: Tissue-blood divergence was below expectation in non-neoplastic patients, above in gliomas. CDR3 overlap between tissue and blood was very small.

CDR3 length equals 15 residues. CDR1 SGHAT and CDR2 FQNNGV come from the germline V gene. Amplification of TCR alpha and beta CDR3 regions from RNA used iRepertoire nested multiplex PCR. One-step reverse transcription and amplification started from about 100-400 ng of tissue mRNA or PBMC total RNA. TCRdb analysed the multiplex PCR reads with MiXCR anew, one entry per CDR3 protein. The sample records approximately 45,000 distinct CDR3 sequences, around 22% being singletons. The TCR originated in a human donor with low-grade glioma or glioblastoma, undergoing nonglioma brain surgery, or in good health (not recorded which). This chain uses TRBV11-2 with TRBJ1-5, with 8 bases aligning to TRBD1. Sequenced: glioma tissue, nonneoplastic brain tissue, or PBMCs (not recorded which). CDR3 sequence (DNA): TGTGCCAGCAGCCCTCGGACAGGGATTAATCAGCCCCGGCATTTT. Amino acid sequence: CASSPRTGINQPRHF. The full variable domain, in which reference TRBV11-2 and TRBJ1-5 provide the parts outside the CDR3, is EAGVAQSPRYKIIEKRQSVAFWCNPISGHATLYWYQQILGQGPKLLIQFQNNGVVDDSQLPKDRFSAERLKGVDSTLKIQPAKLEDSAVYLCASSPRTGINQPRHFGDGTRLSIL.